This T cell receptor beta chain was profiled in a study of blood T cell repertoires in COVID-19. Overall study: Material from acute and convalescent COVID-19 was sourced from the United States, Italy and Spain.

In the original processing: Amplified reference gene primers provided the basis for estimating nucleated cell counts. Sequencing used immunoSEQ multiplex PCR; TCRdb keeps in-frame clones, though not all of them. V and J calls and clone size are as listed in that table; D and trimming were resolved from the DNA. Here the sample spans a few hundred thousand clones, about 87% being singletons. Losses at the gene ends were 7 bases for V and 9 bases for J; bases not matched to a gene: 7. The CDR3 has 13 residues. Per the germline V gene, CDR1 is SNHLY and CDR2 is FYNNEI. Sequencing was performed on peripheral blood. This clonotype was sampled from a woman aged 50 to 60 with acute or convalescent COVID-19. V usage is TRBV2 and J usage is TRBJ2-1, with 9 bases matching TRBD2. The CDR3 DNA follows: TGTGCCAGCATAATGGGACTAGCAGCTGAGCAGTTCTTC. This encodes CASIMGLAAEQFF.